This T cell receptor beta chain was observed in a study of CD8 T cells in ankylosing spondylitis. This clonotype has ten or more counts. The target antigen is unknown. Regarding the study as a whole: According to the report, clones linked to the disease were significantly enriched in matched synovial fluid samples taken from ankylosing spondylitis patients. Characteristic of ankylosing spondylitis blood, it appeared, was a TCR beta motif comprising several highly homologous variants. Prior work had noted some motif variants in reactive arthritis blood and synovial fluid.

Quantitative 5'-RACE with molecular barcodes generated TCR beta libraries. TCRdb reanalysed the 5' RACE reads using MiXCR and keeps one entry per CDR3 protein. The sample contains 500,000 to 650,000 distinct CDR3 sequences, under 5.5% of which appear only once. CDR3 size: 16 residues. Germline V lookup: CDR1 SGHRS, CDR2 YFSETQ. The V end lost 0 bases, the J end lost 5 bases, and 18 bases lay between the germline ends. The chain has TRBV5-1 and TRBJ2-7, with D unclear. The sequence was obtained from a male donor with ankylosing spondylitis. Sequenced input: blood, either unsorted or a sorted T cell fraction (not recorded which). In nucleotides, the CDR3 is TGCGCCAGCAGCTTGGTACTCGGTGGCCTTCCCCACGAGCAGTACTTC. Translating it yields CASSLVLGGLPHEQYF.